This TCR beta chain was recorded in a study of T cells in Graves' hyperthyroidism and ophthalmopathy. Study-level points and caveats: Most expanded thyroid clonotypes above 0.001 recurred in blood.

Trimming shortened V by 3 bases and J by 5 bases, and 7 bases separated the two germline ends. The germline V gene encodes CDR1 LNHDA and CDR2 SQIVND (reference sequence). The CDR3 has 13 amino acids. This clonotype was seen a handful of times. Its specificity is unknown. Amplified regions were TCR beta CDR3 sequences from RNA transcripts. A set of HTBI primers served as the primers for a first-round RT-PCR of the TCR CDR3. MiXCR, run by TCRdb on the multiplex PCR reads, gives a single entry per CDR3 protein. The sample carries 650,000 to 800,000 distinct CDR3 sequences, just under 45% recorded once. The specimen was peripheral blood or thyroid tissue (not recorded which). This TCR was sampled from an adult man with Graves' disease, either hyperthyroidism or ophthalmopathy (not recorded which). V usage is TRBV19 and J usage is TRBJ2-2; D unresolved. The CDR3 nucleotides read TGTGCCAGTAGTATGAGTTTTACCGGGGAGCTGTTTTTT. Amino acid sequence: CASSMSFTGELFF.